These T cell receptor beta chains were read from a single sample in a study of blood T cell repertoires in COVID-19. Assay used: immunoSEQ multiplex PCR; TCRdb lists only in-frame clones, some missing. The sample yields about 440,000 clones, around 88% seen once. Sequenced material: peripheral blood. The origin of the receptors is a woman aged 45-65 years with COVID-19, enrolled during active disease. CDR3s include the opening cysteine and the closing phenylalanine or tryptophan. Each record gives: V gene, clone size, J gene, CDR3 length, D gene, CDR3 protein, CDR3 DNA. The D gene is left open where the match is weak. Clone size is given for some rows only: seen once, a few or many times, or a class if the clone is expanded.

v_call: TRBV7-2
clone_size: NA
j_call: TRBJ2-7
cdr3_length: 12
d_call: NA
cdr3_aa: CATSAGGYEQYF
cdr3_nt: TGTGCCACCTCGGCCGGGGGCTACGAGCAGTACTTC

v_call: TRBV30
clone_size: NA
j_call: TRBJ2-5
cdr3_length: 13
d_call: NA
cdr3_aa: CAWSSQRGETQYF
cdr3_nt: TGTGCCTGGAGTAGTCAGCGAGGAGAGACCCAGTACTTC

v_call: TRBV30
clone_size: NA
j_call: TRBJ1-1
cdr3_length: 13
d_call: TRBD1
cdr3_aa: CAWSPQGDTEAFF
cdr3_nt: TGTGCCTGGAGTCCCCAGGGGGACACTGAAGCTTTCTTT

v_call: TRBV6-5
clone_size: NA
j_call: TRBJ1-2
cdr3_length: 15
d_call: NA
cdr3_aa: CASSYSRGGGYGYTF
cdr3_nt: TGTGCCAGCAGTTACTCGAGAGGGGGTGGCTATGGCTACACCTTC

v_call: TRBV6-5
clone_size: NA
j_call: TRBJ1-1
cdr3_length: 14
d_call: NA
cdr3_aa: CASQNGLAGTEAFF
cdr3_nt: TGTGCCAGCCAAAATGGCCTGGCGGGGACTGAAGCTTTCTTT

v_call: TRBV28
clone_size: once
j_call: TRBJ1-4
cdr3_length: 14
d_call: NA
cdr3_aa: CASSFPGANEKLFF
cdr3_nt: TGTGCCAGCAGTTTCCCCGGAGCTAATGAAAAACTGTTTTTT

v_call: TRBV21-1
clone_size: NA
j_call: TRBJ1-2
cdr3_length: 13
d_call: NA
cdr3_aa: CASSPSPRAGYTF
cdr3_nt: TGTGCCAGCAGCCCGTCCCCGAGAGCAGGCTACACCTTC

v_call: TRBV5-1
clone_size: NA
j_call: TRBJ2-7
cdr3_length: 15
d_call: TRBD2
cdr3_aa: CASSLLSGDSYEQYF
cdr3_nt: TGCGCCAGCAGCCTCCTTAGCGGGGACTCCTACGAGCAGTACTTC

v_call: TRBV9
clone_size: NA
j_call: TRBJ1-2
cdr3_length: 13
d_call: NA
cdr3_aa: CASTDPGGDGYTF
cdr3_nt: TGTGCCAGCACCGACCCTGGGGGGGATGGCTACACCTTC